This passage covers 18 T cell receptor beta chains from one sample sequenced in a study of T cells in Graves' hyperthyroidism and ophthalmopathy. Template material for amplifying TCR beta CDR3 regions consisted of RNA transcripts. With the HTBI primer set, the TCR CDR3 went through a first round of RT-PCR. MiXCR, applied by TCRdb to the multiplex PCR reads, yields one record per CDR3 protein. The repertoire holds some 550,000 distinct CDR3 sequences, with roughly 20% as singletons. The sample consisted of blood. The receptors come from a man aged 18 to 30 with Graves' hyperthyroidism.

The chain joins TRBV20-1 to TRBJ1-2, with D tentatively TRBD1 (6 bases). The CDR3 has 12 residues. The V end lost 6 bases, the J end lost 0 bases, and 8 bases lay between the germline ends. Germline values: CDR1 DFQATT, CDR2 SNEGSKA (reference sequence). The CDR3 nucleotides are TGCAGTGCCGAGGGGGCTAACTATGGCTACACCTTC. This sequence encodes CSAEGANYGYTF.

This clonotype showed up just a few times. The CDR3: CASSVEPGRKKSEQYF. CDR3 coding DNA: TGTGCCAGCAGCGTAGAGCCGGGGCGAAAGAAATCCGAGCAGTACTTC. The V call is TRBV9, the J call TRBJ2-7, with D perhaps assigned TRBD1 or TRBD2 (5 bases each). The V and J ends lost 0 bases and 6 bases respectively, with 19 bases between them. CDR3 size: 16 residues. CDR1 is SGDLS, CDR2 YYNGEE, per germline.

Only a few counts were recorded for this clonotype. DNA for the CDR3: TGTGCCAGCAGCAAATCCGGGACTAGTTCCGAGCAGTACTTC. This codes for CASSKSGTSSEQYF. The chain uses TRBV7-2 and TRBJ2-7; TRBD2 matches 8 bases. The germline V gene encodes CDR1 SGHTA and CDR2 FQGNSA. The V and J ends lost 5 bases and 6 bases, in that order; junction bases with no gene match: 9. The CDR3 has 14 residues. Using reference TRBV7-2 and TRBJ2-7 for the parts outside the CDR3, the full variable domain is GAGVSQSPSNKVTEKGKDVELRCDPISGHTALYWYRQSLGQGLEFLIYFQGNSAPDKSGLPSDRFSAERTGGSVSTLTIQRTQQEDSAVYLCASSKSGTSSEQYFGPGTRLTVT.

At least ten counts were recorded for this clonotype. The gene calls are TRBV20-1 and TRBJ2-4, with D maybe TRBD1 (6 bases). Trimming left V 3 bases short and J 1 base short, with 10 bases between. Germline V lookup: CDR1 DFQATT, CDR2 SNEGSKA (reference sequence). The CDR3 contains 14 residues. The chain's CDR3 is CSARTGNAKNIQYF. The CDR3 region has the DNA TGCAGTGCTAGGACAGGCAATGCCAAAAACATTCAGTACTTC.

This clonotype was seen ten or more times. V gene TRBV28 combines with J gene TRBJ2-7; D is uncertain. V was cut by 4 bases and J by 1 base, with 14 bases left in between. Per the germline V gene, CDR1 is MDHEN and CDR2 is SYDVKM. There are 15 residues in the CDR3. CDR3 residues: CASSSFFDGSYEQYF. As DNA, the CDR3 is TGTGCCAGCAGTTCCTTTTTCGACGGATCCTACGAGCAGTACTTC.

V usage is TRBV5-1 and J usage is TRBJ2-2; TRBD1 agrees at 7 bases. The CDR3 extends over 15 amino acids. CDR1 and CDR2 (germline): SGHRS, YFSETQ. The V segment lost 4 bases and the J segment 2 bases; nucleotides outside the gene matches: 5. The CDR3 DNA reads as TGCGCCAGCAGCAGAGGGGGCCCCAACACCGGGGAGCTGTTTTTT. This encodes CASSRGGPNTGELFF.

There are many counts of this clonotype. The genes are TRBV12-3 or TRBV12-4 and TRBJ1-5; the D is unclear. V shed 2 bases and J shed 1 base, with 9 bases lying between them. The CDR3 is made up of 15 amino acids. The CDR3 region is CASSLWLDSNQPQHF. CDR3 nucleotides: TGTGCCAGCAGTTTATGGCTGGACAGCAATCAGCCCCAGCATTTT.

This clonotype was recorded many times. The gene calls are TRBV4-1 and TRBJ1-1; D gene ambiguous. V gave up 1 base and J gave up 4 bases, with 19 bases separating them. The CDR3 consists of 17 residues. Germline-derived CDR1 and CDR2 are MGHRA and YSYEKL. CDR3 sequence: CASSQAVGGRGSTEAFF. The CDR3, as DNA: TGCGCCAGCAGCCAAGCTGTTGGAGGGAGAGGAAGCACTGAAGCTTTCTTT.

This clonotype was observed at least ten times. The genes are TRBV6-1 and TRBJ2-5; D possibly corresponds to TRBD2 (5 bases). Germline loops: CDR1 MNHNS, CDR2 SASEGT. V lost 4 bases and J lost 3, with 15 bases in between. The CDR3 is made up of 15 amino acids. CDR3: CASSGVGAGKETQYF. CDR3 nucleotides: TGTGCCAGCAGTGGCGTGGGTGCGGGCAAAGAGACCCAGTACTTC.

This clonotype was picked up a small number of times. V and J are TRBV7-9 and TRBJ2-7; D tentatively reads TRBD1 or TRBD2 (5 bases each). CDR1 is SEHNR, CDR2 FQNEAQ, per germline (reference sequence). This CDR3 has 14 residues. Deletions cut 5 bases from V and 5 bases from J, with 16 bases between. The CDR3 spells CASSLGFRENEQYF. CDR3 nucleotides: TGTGCCAGCAGCCTAGGGTTCAGGGAGAACGAGCAGTACTTC.

The chain is built from TRBV6-1 and TRBJ1-1; D gene uncertain. The CDR3 spans 13 residues. Germline assignment: CDR1 MNHNS and CDR2 SASEGT. Deletions cut 5 bases from V and 7 bases from J, with 14 bases between. The CDR3 is CASSLMSGYEAFF. The CDR3 DNA reads TGTGCCAGCAGTCTTATGTCAGGATATGAAGCTTTCTTT.

This clonotype appeared many times. The junction differs from germline at one of its ends, possibly a read error. This sequence joins TRBV12-3 or TRBV12-4 and TRBJ1-1; D perhaps matches TRBD1 (5 bases). The CDR3 loop spans 12 amino acids. CDR3 protein: CASRWGNSEAFF. CDR3 DNA sequence: TGTGCCAGCAGATGGGGCAACAGTGAAGCTTTCTTT.

This clonotype has a count of ten or more. The rearrangement uses TRBV6-1 and TRBJ2-5; D unclear. Germline-derived CDR1 and CDR2 are MNHNS and SASEGT. The CDR3 length is 15 residues. The ends were cut back, 2 bases at V and 5 bases at J, with 15 bases in the middle. The CDR3 reads CASSENGLGAETQYF. The CDR3 DNA follows: TGTGCCAGCAGTGAAAACGGTCTGGGTGCGGAGACCCAGTACTTC.

The chain combines TRBV6-5 with TRBJ1-1; D unresolved. The germline gives CDR1 MNHEY, CDR2 SVGAGI. This CDR3 has 13 amino acids. The V and J ends lost 8 bases and 0 bases respectively, with 10 bases between them. For the CDR3, the DNA is TGTGCCAGCGATGTTGGGTTGAACACTGAAGCTTTCTTT. As protein: CASDVGLNTEAFF.

This clonotype was seen many times. V usage is TRBV6-1 and J usage is TRBJ2-4; 7 nucleotides line up with TRBD2. Germline V gene sequence: CDR1 MNHNS, CDR2 SASEGT. This CDR3 has 17 residues. The junction had 5 bases not matched to a gene; V was cut back by 0 bases and J by 0 bases. This CDR3 reads CASSEASGGIAKNIQYF. The CDR3 DNA reads as TGTGCCAGCAGTGAAGCCTCGGGGGGAATAGCCAAAAACATTCAGTACTTC.

V and J are TRBV15 and TRBJ2-2; the match to TRBD1 covers 7 bases. This CDR3 is 18 amino acids long. Germline V gene lookup returns CDR1 LNHNV and CDR2 YYDKDF (reference sequence). V was pared by 3 bases and J by 0 bases, with 10 bases of the junction left unmatched. The CDR3 DNA reads as TGTGCCACCAGCAGTTTGGGACAGCAACTCGCGAACACCGGGGAGCTGTTTTTT. This sequence encodes CATSSLGQQLANTGELFF.

This clonotype was observed at least ten times. The J gene is TRBJ2-7, the V gene TRBV20-1; 7 bases agree with TRBD2. From germline, CDR1 is DFQATT and CDR2 SNEGSKA (reference sequence). The V and J ends lost 2 bases and 0 bases, in that order; junction bases with no gene match: 7. The CDR3 contains 15 residues. CDR3 in amino acids: CSARLAGVPSYEQYF. The CDR3 DNA reads TGCAGTGCTAGACTCGCGGGAGTACCCTCCTACGAGCAGTACTTC.

This clonotype was seen ten or more times. This chain uses TRBV24-1 with TRBJ2-5, with 8 bases fitting TRBD1. The CDR3 is made up of 17 amino acids. From germline, CDR1 is KGHDR and CDR2 SFDVKD. Trimming at V came to 2 bases and at J to 2 bases, leaving 9 bases not matched to a gene. CDR3 region: CATSDSNRDRSQETQYF. For the CDR3, the DNA is TGTGCCACCAGTGATTCGAACCGGGACAGGTCTCAAGAGACCCAGTACTTC.